These T cell receptor beta chains were read from a single sample in a study of cytotoxic CD8 clonotypes in ibrutinib-treated CLL. Method: immunoSEQ multiplex PCR; TCRdb's copy keeps in-frame clones and lacks some. The sample includes 97,000 or so clones, 60% to 80% of them seen just once. This specimen consisted of PBMCs, obtained after 12 months of ibrutinib treatment. Receptor source: a human donor with chronic lymphocytic leukemia. The CDR3 runs from the conserved cysteine through the conserved F or W. D genes are given only for firm matches. Clone size is shown for a subset of rows, as once, few, many or a class of expanded clone.

J gene,V gene,clone size,D gene,CDR3 protein,CDR3 DNA
TRBJ2-3,TRBV7-8,-,TRBD2,CASSLPRTSGTDTQYF,TGTGCCAGCAGCCTCCCCAGGACTAGCGGCACAGATACGCAGTATTTT
TRBJ2-7,TRBV6-1,-,-,CASSGQGYEQYF,TGTGCCAGCAGTGGGCAGGGGTACGAGCAGTACTTC
TRBJ2-7,TRBV10-3,-,-,CAIGGQEQGLSYEQYF,TGTGCCATCGGAGGGCAAGAACAGGGTTTGTCCTACGAGCAGTACTTC
TRBJ2-3,TRBV7-9,-,TRBD1,CASSSGGVYTDTQYF,TGTGCCAGCAGTTCAGGGGGCGTCTACACAGATACGCAGTATTTT
TRBJ1-4,TRBV30,-,-,CAWSHKGVKNEKLFF,TGTGCCTGGAGTCACAAGGGGGTAAAGAATGAAAAACTGTTTTTT
TRBJ2-3,TRBV11-3,-,TRBD1,CASSPGQGGTDTQYF,TGTGCCAGCTCCCCCGGACAGGGAGGCACAGATACGCAGTATTTT
TRBJ2-7,TRBV4-1,-,-,CASSQVGGTGLRREQYF,TGCGCCAGCAGCCAAGTGGGGGGAACCGGGCTCAGGAGGGAGCAGTACTTC
TRBJ1-1,TRBV7-2,few,-,CASSSTPGTHNTEAFF,TGTGCCAGCAGCTCCACGCCCGGGACACATAACACTGAAGCTTTCTTT
TRBJ2-1,TRBV5-6,-,-,CASSLSRGVSYNEQFF,TGTGCCAGCAGCTTGTCGAGAGGTGTATCCTACAATGAGCAGTTCTTC
TRBJ1-1,TRBV7-9,once,-,CASSFIQGWNTEAFF,TGTGCCAGCAGCTTTATACAGGGATGGAACACTGAAGCTTTCTTT
TRBJ2-3,TRBV18,-,-,CASSLGATSTDTQYF,TGTGCCAGCTCGCTGGGAGCGACTAGCACAGATACGCAGTATTTT
TRBJ2-4,TRBV29-1,-,-,CSVEGNENIQYF,TGCAGCGTTGAGGGCAATGAAAACATTCAGTACTTC
TRBJ2-2,TRBV5-1,-,-,CASSLSMSTNTGELFF,TGCGCCAGCAGCTTGTCGATGTCTACGAACACCGGGGAGCTGTTTTTT
TRBJ2-5,TRBV4-1,-,TRBD1,CASSLQGQETQYF,TGCGCCAGCAGCCTACAGGGGCAAGAGACCCAGTACTTC
TRBJ1-3,TRBV11-3,-,-,CASSPRWVLSGNTIYF,TGTGCCAGCAGCCCCCGGTGGGTTTTGTCTGGAAACACCATATATTTT
TRBJ1-2,TRBV30,-,-,CAWNPSVYGYTF,TGTGCCTGGAACCCCTCAGTCTATGGCTACACCTTC
TRBJ1-6,TRBV25-1,-,-,CASRTRGGLDSPLHF,TGTGCCAGCAGGACCCGCGGGGGGCTAGATTCACCCCTCCACTTT
TRBJ1-3,TRBV6-1,-,TRBD1,CASTTRTGSGNTIYF,TGTGCCAGCACTACACGGACAGGGAGCGGAAACACCATATATTTT
TRBJ1-4,TRBV7-2,-,TRBD1,CASSLGGQGSEKLFF,TGTGCCAGCAGCTTAGGGGGACAGGGGTCTGAAAAACTGTTTTTT
TRBJ2-5,TRBV5-1,-,TRBD2,CASSLEGLAGYETQYF,TGCGCCAGCAGCTTGGAAGGACTAGCGGGGTATGAGACCCAGTACTTC
TRBJ2-5,TRBV7-9,-,TRBD1,CASSSRGTAQETQYF,TGTGCCAGCAGCTCCAGGGGGACAGCCCAAGAGACCCAGTACTTC
TRBJ1-5,TRBV25-1,-,TRBD1,CASSGDRGVSQHF,TGTGCCAGCAGTGGGGACAGGGGGGTGTCCCAGCATTTT
TRBJ2-3,TRBV5-6,-,-,CASSLQNADTQYF,TGTGCCAGCAGCTTGCAGAATGCAGATACGCAGTATTTT
TRBJ2-1,TRBV7-8,-,-,CASLGGLESYNEQFF,TGTGCCAGCTTGGGGGGCCTTGAGTCCTACAATGAGCAGTTCTTC
TRBJ2-7,TRBV7-2,few,-,CASSLFHSGIYEQYF,TGTGCCAGCAGCTTGTTTCACAGTGGGATCTACGAGCAGTACTTC
TRBJ1-2,TRBV29-1,-,-,CSGSWAFGYTF,TGCAGCGGCTCGTGGGCCTTTGGCTACACCTTC
TRBJ2-7,TRBV7-9,-,TRBD2,CASSLPGGAYEQYF,TGTGCCAGCAGCTTACCCGGGGGGGCCTACGAGCAGTACTTC
TRBJ2-6,TRBV30,-,-,CAWSRYRFSSGANVLTF,TGTGCCTGGAGTCGGTATCGATTCAGCTCTGGGGCCAACGTCCTGACTTTC
TRBJ2-5,TRBV10-3,-,TRBD2,CAISELAGEKETQYF,TGTGCCATCAGTGAACTAGCGGGGGAGAAAGAGACCCAGTACTTC
TRBJ1-6,TRBV11-3,many,-,CASSFSGGNSPLHF,TGTGCCAGCAGCTTTAGTGGCGGGAATTCACCCCTCCACTTT
TRBJ2-5,TRBV30,-,TRBD2,CAWRSSGKTQYF,TGTGCCTGGAGGTCTAGCGGAAAGACCCAGTACTTC
TRBJ1-2,TRBV5-5,once,-,CASSLAGAVFNYGYTF,TGTGCCAGCAGCTTGGCCGGAGCAGTTTTTAACTATGGCTACACCTTC
TRBJ1-2,TRBV14,few,TRBD1,CASRPGTGSVYTF,TGTGCCAGCAGACCCGGGACAGGCTCGGTCTACACCTTC
TRBJ1-2,TRBV6-5,-,-,CASSTTAGTYTF,TGTGCCAGCAGCACTACCGCCGGGACCTACACCTTC
TRBJ1-5,TRBV19,-,-,CASSSAGANQPQHF,TGTGCCAGTAGTTCAGCAGGGGCCAATCAGCCCCAGCATTTT
TRBJ2-1,TRBV7-3,-,TRBD1,CASSSWTGGSYNEQFF,TGTGCCAGCAGCTCCTGGACAGGGGGCTCCTACAATGAGCAGTTCTTC
TRBJ2-5,TRBV5-1,-,-,CASSFSPETQYF,TGCGCCAGCAGCTTTTCACCGGAGACCCAGTACTTC
TRBJ2-7,TRBV10-3,-,TRBD1,CAISDAGQGLEQYF,TGTGCCATCAGTGACGCGGGACAGGGTCTCGAGCAGTACTTC
TRBJ2-1,TRBV10-1,-,-,CASDMGNGASSYNEQFF,TGCGCCAGCGATATGGGGAACGGGGCGAGCTCCTACAATGAGCAGTTCTTC
TRBJ2-7,TRBV5-1,once,TRBD1,CASSLGTGTYEQYF,TGCGCCAGCAGCTTGGGGACAGGCACCTACGAGCAGTACTTC
TRBJ2-5,TRBV14,-,-,CASSQIRGASQETQYF,TGTGCCAGCAGCCAAATTCGAGGGGCCAGCCAAGAGACCCAGTACTTC
TRBJ1-2,TRBV7-9,-,-,CASSLQGNGYTF,TGTGCCAGCAGCTTACAGGGGAATGGCTACACCTTC